This TCR beta chain was identified in a study of blood T cell repertoires in COVID-19. The junction had 10 bases not matched to a gene; V was cut back by 8 bases and J by 14 bases. Germline V CDR1 and CDR2: MDHEN, SYDVKM. This CDR3 region has 11 residues. Original methodology: Using reference gene primer amplification, nucleated cell counts were estimated. Clones were sequenced by immunoSEQ multiplex PCR, and TCRdb holds only the in-frame ones, with some missing. D and trimming were read from the DNA, whereas the V and J calls and clone size are those reported in that table. This table holds hundreds of thousands of clones, roughly nine tenths found once.

This sequence joins TRBV28 and TRBJ2-3; 7 bases are shared with TRBD1. Sequenced: PBMCs or T cells enriched from blood (not recorded which). This receptor was obtained from a woman in her thirties or forties who had recovered from COVID-19. CDR3 amino acids: CASFYLDRAYF. The CDR3 region has the DNA TGTGCCAGCTTTTACCTCGACAGGGCGTATTTT.